Below, one TCR beta chain is given with its context. These data belong to a study of T cells after somatic rescue of genetic block. Clones were read by immunoSEQ multiplex PCR, and TCRdb kept only the in-frame ones, dropping some. The data show tens of thousands of clones, approximately 96% seen once. Germline V CDR1 and CDR2: MNHNY, SVGAGI (reference sequence). V was shortened by 3 bases and J by 1 base, with 3 bases between the two germline ends. The CDR3 covers 12 residues. The clonotype originates from a child under two years old. The chain carries TRBV6-6 and TRBJ1-1; D remains ambiguous. The specimen sequenced was peripheral blood mononuclear cells (PBMCs). The CDR3 region is CASSYRNTEAFF. In nucleotides, the CDR3 is TGTGCCAGCAGTTATCGGAACACTGAAGCTTTCTTT.